The T cell receptor (beta chain) described here comes from a study of T cell responses to AZD1222 COVID-19 vaccine. As regards this clone: Its antigen is unknown.

Study results and caveats: Increased Spike-specific TCR breadth and depth were observed after two AZD1222 doses.

V lost 3 bases and J lost 0, with 25 bases in between. This CDR3 spans 19 amino acids. Germline V gives CDR1 SGHDT, CDR2 YYEEEE. This table comes from immunoSEQ multiplex PCR, and its TCRdb copy is limited to in-frame clones, with some not included. The sample lists about 54,000 clones; 89% were seen once. The gene calls are TRBV5-6 and TRBJ2-7, with D possibly TRBD2 on 6 matching bases. This TCR was sampled from an adult in good health. This specimen consisted of peripheral blood, obtained on day 0 of AZD1222 vaccination. The CDR3: CASSSHPPRGENGSYEQYF. DNA of the CDR3: TGTGCCAGCAGCTCTCACCCCCCGCGCGGGGAAAACGGCTCCTACGAGCAGTACTTC.